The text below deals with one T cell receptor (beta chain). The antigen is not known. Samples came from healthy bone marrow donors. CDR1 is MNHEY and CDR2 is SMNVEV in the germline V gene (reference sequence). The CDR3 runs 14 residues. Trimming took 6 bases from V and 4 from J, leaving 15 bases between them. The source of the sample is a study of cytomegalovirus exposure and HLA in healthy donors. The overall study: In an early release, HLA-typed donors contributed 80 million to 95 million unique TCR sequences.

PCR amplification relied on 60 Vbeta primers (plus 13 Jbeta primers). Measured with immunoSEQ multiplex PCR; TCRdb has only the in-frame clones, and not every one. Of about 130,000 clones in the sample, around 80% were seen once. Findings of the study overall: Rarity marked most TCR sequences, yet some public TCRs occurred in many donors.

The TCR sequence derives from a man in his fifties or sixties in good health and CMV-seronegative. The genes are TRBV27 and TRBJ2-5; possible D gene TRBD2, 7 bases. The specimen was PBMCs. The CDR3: CASSPSRGGETQYF. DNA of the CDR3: TGTGCCAGCAGCCCCTCTAGGGGGGGAGAGACCCAGTACTTC.